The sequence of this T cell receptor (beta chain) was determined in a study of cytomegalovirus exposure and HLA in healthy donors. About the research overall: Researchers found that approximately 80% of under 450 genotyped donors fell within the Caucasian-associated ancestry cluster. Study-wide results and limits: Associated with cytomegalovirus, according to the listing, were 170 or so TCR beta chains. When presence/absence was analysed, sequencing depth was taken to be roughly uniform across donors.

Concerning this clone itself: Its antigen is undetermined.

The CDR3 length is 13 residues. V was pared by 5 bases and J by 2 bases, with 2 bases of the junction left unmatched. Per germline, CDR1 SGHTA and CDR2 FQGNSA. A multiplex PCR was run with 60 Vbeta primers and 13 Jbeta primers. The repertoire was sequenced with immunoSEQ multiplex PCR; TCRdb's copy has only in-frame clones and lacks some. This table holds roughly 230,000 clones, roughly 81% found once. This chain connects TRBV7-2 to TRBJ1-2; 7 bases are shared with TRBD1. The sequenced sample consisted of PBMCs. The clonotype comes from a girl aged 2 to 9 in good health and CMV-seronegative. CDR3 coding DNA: TGTGCCAGCAGCCCGACAGGGAACTATGGCTACACCTTC. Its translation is CASSPTGNYGYTF.